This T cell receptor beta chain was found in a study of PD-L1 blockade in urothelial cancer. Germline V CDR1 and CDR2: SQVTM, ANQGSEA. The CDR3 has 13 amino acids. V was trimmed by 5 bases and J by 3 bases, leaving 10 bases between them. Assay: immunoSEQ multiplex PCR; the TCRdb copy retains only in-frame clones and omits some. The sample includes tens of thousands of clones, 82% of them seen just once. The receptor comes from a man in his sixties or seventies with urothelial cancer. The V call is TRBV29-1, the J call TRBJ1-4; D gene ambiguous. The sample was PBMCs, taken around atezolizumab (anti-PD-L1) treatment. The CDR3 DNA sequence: TGCAGCGTTTCCGGAGACTCTAATGAAAAACTGTTTTTT. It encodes CSVSGDSNEKLFF. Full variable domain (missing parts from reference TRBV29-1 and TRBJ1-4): SAVISQKPSRDICQRGTSLTIQCQVDSQVTMMFWYRQQPGQSLTLIATANQGSEATYESGFVIDKFPISRPNLTFSTLTVSNMSPEDSSIYLCSVSGDSNEKLFFGSGTQLSVL.